What follows are 22 T cell receptor beta chains derived from one specimen sequenced in a study of T cell repertoires in cytomegalovirus infection. MiXCR, run by TCRdb on the reads, gives a single entry per CDR3 protein. There are more than 90,000 distinct CDR3 sequences in the sample; 10% occur only once, and roughly 31% lies in the top ten. These TCRs' antigens remain unknown. Sequenced material: PBMCs, sequenced either directly or after in vitro stimulation (not recorded which). The receptor source for this set is a human donor in good health (CMV status not recorded). Some clones in this sample may be carry-over from other donors' samples.

The chain is built from TRBV10-3 and TRBJ1-2; 9 bases match TRBD1. This CDR3 has 12 amino acids. V dropped 4 bases and J dropped 6; count of bases not matched to a gene: 0. The germline CDR1 and CDR2 sequences are ENHRY and SYGVKD. The CDR3 coding sequence is TGTGCCATCAGTGGGACAGGGGATGGCTACACCTTC. Translation gives CAISGTGDGYTF.

This clonotype was seen many times. The gene calls are TRBV28 and TRBJ2-7; D unresolved. Germline CDR1 and CDR2: MDHEN and SYDVKM. The CDR3 has 14 residues. V lost 1 base and J lost 6, with 13 bases in between. This chain's CDR3 is CASSLYRRASEQYV. The CDR3 DNA sequence: TGTGCCAGCAGTTTATATCGCCGAGCGAGCGAGCAGTACGTC.

This clonotype was counted a single time. This sequence joins TRBV6-2 or TRBV6-3 and TRBJ2-1, with a tentative D call TRBD2 (6 bases). The V and J ends lost 6 bases and 6 bases respectively, with 21 bases between them. Germline V gene data show CDR1 as MNHEY and CDR2 as SVGEGT. This CDR3 has 16 amino acids. For the CDR3, the DNA is TGTGCCAGCAGCGCCCCCTCCGGTTGGAGGGGCAATGAGCAGTTCTTC. Residues: CASSAPSGWRGNEQFF.

This clonotype showed up many times. This chain uses TRBV27 with TRBJ1-1, with TRBD1 matching over 7 bases. There are 15 residues in the CDR3. V trimming: 3 bases; J trimming: 4 bases; junction bases outside the gene matches: 8. Germline CDR1 is MNHEY and CDR2 is SMNVEV (reference sequence). CDR3 sequence: CASSFRGIGFTEAFF. The CDR3 DNA reads TGTGCCAGCAGTTTCAGGGGGATCGGTTTCACTGAAGCTTTCTTT.

This clonotype was observed many times. The chain links TRBV7-9 to TRBJ2-5, with D uncertain. Germline lookup yields CDR1 SEHNR and CDR2 FQNEAQ (reference sequence). Trimming stripped 5 bases from V and 3 bases from J, with 13 bases between. The CDR3 consists of 14 residues. The CDR3 loop reads CASSLRTGKETQYF. In DNA, the CDR3 is TGTGCCAGCAGCCTCCGGACGGGTAAAGAGACCCAGTACTTC.

This clonotype has more than one count but fewer than ten. The CDR3 DNA reads TGCGCCAGCAGCTTCAATCCGGGGGCGAACACTGAAGCTTTCTTT. It is translated as CASSFNPGANTEAFF. This chain uses TRBV5-1 with TRBJ1-1; TRBD1 is a possible D gene (6 bases). CDR3 length: 15 amino acids. Germline V gene data show CDR1 as SGHRS and CDR2 as YFSETQ. V was cut by 2 bases and J by 1 base, with 12 bases left in between.

This clonotype was detected many times. The genes are TRBV12-3 or TRBV12-4 and TRBJ1-3; no reliable D call. The CDR3 spans 13 residues. V lost 4 bases and J 3 bases, leaving 7 bases between the germline ends. The DNA for the CDR3 is TGTGCCAGCAGTTCCCCGTATGGAAACACCATATATTTT. It specifies CASSSPYGNTIYF.

This clonotype has at least ten counts. The chain recombines TRBV28 with TRBJ2-7, with TRBD2 matching 7 bases. V lost 2 bases to trimming and J lost 0 bases; unmatched junction nucleotides: 4. The CDR3 sequence is 15 residues long. From germline, CDR1 is MDHEN and CDR2 SYDVKM. CDR3 bases: TGTGCCAGCAGTTTACAGGCTAGCGGCTCCTACGAGCAGTACTTC. Translated: CASSLQASGSYEQYF. The complete variable domain, with remaining parts taken from reference TRBV28 and TRBJ2-7, reads DVKVTQSSRYLVKRTGEKVFLECVQDMDHENMFWYRQDPGLGLRLIYFSYDVKMKEKGDIPEGYSVSREKKERFSLILESASTNQTSMYLCASSLQASGSYEQYFGPGTRLTVT.

This clonotype has at least ten counts. The chain carries TRBV7-2 and TRBJ2-1; D is perhaps TRBD2 (5 bases). This CDR3 spans 16 amino acids. Germline CDR1 reads SGHTA; CDR2 reads FQGNSA. V lost 2 bases, J lost 1 base, and 12 bases lay in between. CDR3: CASSLFASLSYNEQFF. CDR3 nucleotides: TGTGCCAGCAGCTTATTCGCTAGCTTGTCCTACAATGAGCAGTTCTTC.

This clonotype was found many times. The J gene is TRBJ2-5, the V gene TRBV7-2; D is undetermined. The CDR3 length is 13 residues. Germline V gene data show CDR1 as SGHTA and CDR2 as FQGNSA. With 0 bases removed from V and 5 bases from J, the gap between germline ends came to 7 bases. The DNA for the CDR3 is TGTGCCAGCAGCTTAGCCCGAGATGAGACCCAGTACTTC. This encodes CASSLARDETQYF.

In its sample, this clonotype was seen many times. This rearrangement joins TRBV19 to TRBJ1-2; the match to TRBD1 covers 11 bases. Germline V gene sequence: CDR1 LNHDA, CDR2 SQIVND (reference sequence). The CDR3 is 15 amino acids. J was trimmed by 4 bases and V by 5 bases; bases with no gene match: 6. CDR3: CASSGRTGGAYGYTF. The CDR3 DNA sequence: TGTGCCAGTAGTGGCAGGACAGGGGGCGCCTATGGCTACACCTTC. Combining the CDR3 with reference TRBV19 and TRBJ1-2 gives the whole variable domain DGGITQSPKYLFRKEGQNVTLSCEQNLNHDAMYWYRQDPGQGLRLIYYSQIVNDFQKGDIAEGYSVSREKKESFPLTVTSAQKNPTAFYLCASSGRTGGAYGYTFGSGTRLTVV.

This clonotype was observed a few times. The chain recombines TRBV5-1 with TRBJ1-1; TRBD1 might be the D (6 bases). Germline loops: CDR1 SGHRS, CDR2 YFSETQ. The CDR3 spans 14 residues. The V end was cut by 4 bases, the J end by 0 bases, with 10 bases between. CDR3 in DNA: TGCGCCAGCAGCGGACAGCAGCTGAACACTGAAGCTTTCTTT. It translates to CASSGQQLNTEAFF.

At least ten counts were recorded for this clonotype. This sequence joins TRBV7-2 and TRBJ2-1, with TRBD2 identical over 10 bases. Germline V lookup: CDR1 SGHTA, CDR2 FQGNSA. The V segment lost 5 bases and the J segment 7 bases; nucleotides outside the gene matches: 8. CDR3 size: 15 residues. CDR3 sequence: CASSPGLAEENEQFF. The CDR3 DNA reads as TGTGCCAGCAGCCCTGGACTAGCGGAGGAGAATGAGCAGTTCTTC.

At least ten counts were recorded for this clonotype. The chain links TRBV5-4 to TRBJ1-2, with D unresolved. Germline V gives CDR1 SGHNT, CDR2 YYREEE (reference sequence). The CDR3 extends over 15 amino acids. V lost 1 base to trimming and J lost 0 bases, with 10 bases between them. The chain's CDR3 is CASSLFGITNYGYTF. The DNA of the CDR3 is TGTGCCAGCAGCTTGTTCGGGATAACTAACTATGGCTACACCTTC. The full variable domain, completed using reference TRBV5-4 and TRBJ1-2, is ETGVTQSPTHLIKTRGQQVTLRCSSQSGHNTVSWYQQALGQGPQFIFQYYREEENGRGNFPPRFSGLQFPNYSSELNVNALELDDSALYLCASSLFGITNYGYTFGSGTRLTVV.

The chain employs TRBV7-3 and TRBJ2-2, with D hard to call. V was trimmed by 3 bases and J by 2 bases, leaving 1 base between them. Germline CDR1 is SGHTA and CDR2 is FQGTGA. The CDR3 runs 12 residues. The CDR3 region is CASSFNTGELFF. The CDR3, as DNA: TGTGCCAGCAGCTTCAACACCGGGGAGCTGTTTTTT.

The V and J genes are TRBV7-9 and TRBJ1-5; D gene uncertain. The CDR3 has 13 amino acids. Trimming shortened V by 5 bases and J by 2 bases, and 7 bases separated the two germline ends. Germline V lookup: CDR1 SEHNR, CDR2 FQNEAQ (reference sequence). The CDR3 DNA reads TGTGCCAGCAGCCCAGCGCGCAATCAGCCCCAGCATTTT. It encodes CASSPARNQPQHF.

V is TRBV6-2 or TRBV6-3 and J is TRBJ2-3, with 7 bases matching TRBD2. Germline assignment: CDR1 MNHEY and CDR2 SVGEGT. The CDR3 covers 13 residues. Germline trimming cut 11 bases from V and 6 bases from J; bases unmatched to any gene: 11. This CDR3 is CACRRGVDDTQYF. The CDR3 DNA reads TGTGCCTGCCGTCGGGGGGTGGATGATACGCAGTATTTT.

The chain joins TRBV7-9 to TRBJ2-1; D is possibly TRBD2 (6 bases). The CDR3 has 15 residues. V shed 1 base and J shed 3 bases, with 10 bases lying between them. CDR1 is SEHNR, CDR2 FQNEAQ, per germline (reference sequence). The CDR3 DNA follows: TGTGCCAGCAGCTTAGTACTAGCTATCTACAATGAGCAGTTCTTC. Encoded protein: CASSLVLAIYNEQFF.

V usage is TRBV19 and J usage is TRBJ2-7; no firm D call. From germline, CDR1 is LNHDA and CDR2 SQIVND (reference sequence). The CDR3 runs 10 residues. V shed 8 bases and J shed 1 base, with 3 bases lying between them. CDR3 DNA: TGTGCCAGTGGATCCTACGAGCAGTACTTC. This codes for CASGSYEQYF. The variable domain in full, completed from reference TRBV19 and TRBJ2-7, reads DGGITQSPKYLFRKEGQNVTLSCEQNLNHDAMYWYRQDPGQGLRLIYYSQIVNDFQKGDIAEGYSVSREKKESFPLTVTSAQKNPTAFYLCASGSYEQYFGPGTRLTVT.

This clonotype was picked up a small number of times. The rearrangement joins TRBV28 to TRBJ1-2, with 7 bases identical to TRBD1. The CDR3 covers 16 residues. With V trimmed by 3 bases and J by 3 bases, 10 bases remained unmatched. Looked up from germline, CDR1 is MDHEN and CDR2 is SYDVKM. The CDR3 DNA sequence: TGTGCCAGCAGTTTGACAGGGCCGGGGGAGGACTATGGCTACACCTTC. Protein: CASSLTGPGEDYGYTF.

Many counts were recorded for this clonotype. CDR3 sequence (DNA): TGTGCCACCAGTGACCGAGGGACCGCAACCTCGAACACCGGGGAGCTGTTTTTT. It is translated as CATSDRGTATSNTGELFF. The chain has TRBV24-1 and TRBJ2-2; D could derive from TRBD1 or TRBD2 (5 bases each). Trimming shortened V by 4 bases and J by 0 bases, and 17 bases separated the two germline ends. This CDR3 contains 18 residues. Germline lookup yields CDR1 KGHDR and CDR2 SFDVKD.

This clonotype has only a few counts. V is TRBV24-1 and J is TRBJ1-1; no clear D gene. Trimming removed 4 bases at V and 8 bases at J, with 7 bases between. CDR3 size: 11 residues. Per the germline V gene, CDR1 is KGHDR and CDR2 is SFDVKD. CDR3: CATSDFNEAFF. The DNA of the CDR3 is TGTGCCACCAGTGACTTCAACGAAGCTTTCTTT.